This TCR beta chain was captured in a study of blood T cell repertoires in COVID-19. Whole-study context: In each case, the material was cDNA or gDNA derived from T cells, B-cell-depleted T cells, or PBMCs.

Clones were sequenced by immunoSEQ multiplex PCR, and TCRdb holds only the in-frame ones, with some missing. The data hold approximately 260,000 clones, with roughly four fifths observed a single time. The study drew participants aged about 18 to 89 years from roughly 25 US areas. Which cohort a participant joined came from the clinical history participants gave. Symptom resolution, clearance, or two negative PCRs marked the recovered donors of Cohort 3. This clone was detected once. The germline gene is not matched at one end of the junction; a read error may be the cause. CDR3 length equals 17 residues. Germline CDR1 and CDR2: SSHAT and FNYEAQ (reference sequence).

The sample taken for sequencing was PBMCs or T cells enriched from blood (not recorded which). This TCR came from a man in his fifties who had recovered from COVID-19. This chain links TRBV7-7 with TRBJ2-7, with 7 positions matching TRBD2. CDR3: CASSLEAGTGENYEQYF. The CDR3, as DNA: TGTGCTAGCAGCTTGGAAGCGGGAACGGGAGAAAATTACGAGCAGTACTTC.